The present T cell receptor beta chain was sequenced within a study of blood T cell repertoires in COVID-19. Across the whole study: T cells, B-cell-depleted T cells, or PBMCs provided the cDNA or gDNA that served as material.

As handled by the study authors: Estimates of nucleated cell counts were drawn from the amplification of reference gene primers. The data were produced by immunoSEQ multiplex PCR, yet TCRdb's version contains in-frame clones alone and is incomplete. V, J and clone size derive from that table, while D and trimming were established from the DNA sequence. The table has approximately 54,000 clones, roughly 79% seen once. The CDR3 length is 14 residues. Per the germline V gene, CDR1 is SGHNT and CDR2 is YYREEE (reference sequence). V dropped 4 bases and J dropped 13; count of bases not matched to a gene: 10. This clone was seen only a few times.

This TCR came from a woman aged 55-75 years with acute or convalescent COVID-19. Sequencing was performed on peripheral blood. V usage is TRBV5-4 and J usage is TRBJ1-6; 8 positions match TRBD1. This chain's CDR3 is CASSPGQALDPLHF. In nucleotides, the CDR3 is TGTGCCAGCAGCCCGGGACAGGCGTTGGATCCCCTCCACTTT.